These 19 T cell receptor beta chains came from one sample sequenced in a study of blood T cells in healthy people across ages. Alongside a J-beta primer mix, a sample-barcoded 5' primer served in a second PCR lasting about 7 to 12 cycles. TCRdb called the 5' RACE reads again in MiXCR, with one record for every CDR3 protein. The sample consists of roughly 700,000 distinct CDR3 sequences, roughly 32% of them appearing once. Sequenced sample: blood. These receptors all come from a woman of 80 years or more in good health.

This clonotype was found many times. The chain combines TRBV28 with TRBJ1-4, with no clear D. Germline loops: CDR1 MDHEN, CDR2 SYDVKM. V was clipped by 6 bases and J by 0 bases, with 11 bases between them. The CDR3 spans 15 residues. CDR3: CASRVQPTTNEKLFF. For the CDR3, the DNA is TGTGCCAGCAGAGTTCAGCCGACAACTAATGAAAAACTGTTTTTT.

This clonotype was seen repeatedly, ten times or more. The gene calls are TRBV7-9 and TRBJ1-2; TRBD1 matches at 7 bases. Germline assignment: CDR1 SEHNR and CDR2 FQNEAQ (reference sequence). J lost 3 bases, V lost 3 bases, and 1 base had no gene match. CDR3 size: 13 residues. CDR3 residues: CASSFTGDYGYTF. CDR3 in DNA: TGTGCCAGCAGCTTTACAGGGGACTATGGCTACACCTTC.

This clonotype occurred many times. This chain uses TRBV20-1 with TRBJ2-1; 13 bases line up with TRBD2. The CDR3 consists of 14 residues. Germline CDR1 DFQATT, CDR2 SNEGSKA (reference sequence). CDR3 sequence reads: CSSTSGGLGDEQFF. In DNA form, the CDR3 reads TGCAGCTCGACTAGCGGGGGGCTGGGGGATGAGCAGTTCTTC.

Remarks on this clonotype: This may be a read error: a much more frequent sequence differs by one nucleotide. V and J are TRBV11-3 and TRBJ2-4, with D uncertain. The V end was cut by 3 bases, the J end by 13 bases, with 16 bases between. This CDR3 has 13 residues. Germline CDR1 reads SGHNT; CDR2 reads YENEEA. CDR3 residues: CASSFVGYNEQYF. The CDR3 DNA reads TGTGCCAGCAGCTTCGTGGGGTACAATGAGCAGTACTTC.

On this clonotype: One end of the junction varies from germline; a read error may be responsible. The V and J genes are TRBV10-3 and TRBJ2-7, with D perhaps TRBD2 (5 bases). CDR3 size: 13 residues. Germline V lookup: CDR1 ENHRY, CDR2 SYGVKD. CDR3 amino acids: CAIKRELNNEQYF. The CDR3, as DNA: TGCGCCATCAAGAGGGAACTGAACAATGAGCAGTACTTC.

In this sample, this clonotype turned up many times. V is TRBV5-1 and J is TRBJ2-7, with a tentative D call TRBD1 (5 bases). Trimming left V 0 bases short and J 4 bases short, with 8 bases between. The CDR3 extends over 13 amino acids. Germline V gene data show CDR1 as SGHRS and CDR2 as YFSETQ. In nucleotides, the CDR3 is TGCGCCAGCAGCTTGGCTCGACAGTACGAGCAGTACTTC. It codes for CASSLARQYEQYF. The full variable domain, completed using reference TRBV5-1 and TRBJ2-7, is KAGVTQTPRYLIKTRGQQVTLSCSPISGHRSVSWYQQTPGQGLQFLFEYFSETQRNKGNFPGRFSGRQFSNSRSEMNVSTLELGDSALYLCASSLARQYEQYFGPGTRLTVT.

V gene TRBV5-1 combines with J gene TRBJ2-5; 10 bases line up with TRBD1. The trim removed 1 base at V and 11 bases at J, leaving 14 bases unmatched. Germline CDR1 reads SGHRS; CDR2 reads YFSETQ. CDR3 length equals 16 residues. The CDR3 spells CASSLRLGQGDKEQYF. The CDR3 coding sequence is TGCGCCAGCAGCTTGCGTCTTGGACAGGGGGACAAGGAGCAGTACTTC.

CDR3 in DNA: TGTGCCAGCAGTTCCGAACCGGGGCGTCAAGAGACCCAGTACTTC. Translation gives CASSSEPGRQETQYF. The chain joins TRBV7-2 to TRBJ2-5, with D perhaps TRBD1 or TRBD2 (5 bases each). This CDR3 contains 15 residues. The germline V gene has CDR1 SGHTA and CDR2 FQGNSA. V gave up 6 bases and J gave up 2 bases, with 16 bases separating them.

V gene TRBV7-2 combines with J gene TRBJ1-5; D ambiguous. With 5 bases removed from V and 8 bases from J, the gap between germline ends came to 13 bases. This CDR3 is 13 amino acids long. Germline V gene lookup returns CDR1 SGHTA and CDR2 FQGNSA. Written as DNA, the CDR3 is TGTGCCAGCAGCCGCGACGCCCAAAAGCCCCAGCATTTT. Protein: CASSRDAQKPQHF. The full variable domain, its missing parts supplied by reference TRBV7-2 and TRBJ1-5, is GAGVSQSPSNKVTEKGKDVELRCDPISGHTALYWYRQSLGQGLEFLIYFQGNSAPDKSGLPSDRFSAERTGGSVSTLTIQRTQQEDSAVYLCASSRDAQKPQHFGDGTRLSIL.

This clonotype has a count of ten or more. The V gene is TRBV9, the J gene TRBJ2-7; no firm D call. The germline gives CDR1 SGDLS, CDR2 YYNGEE. Trimming left V 0 bases short and J 4 bases short, with 11 bases between. This CDR3 comprises 14 residues. The CDR3 region is CASSVGRIRYEQYF. As DNA, the CDR3 is TGTGCCAGCAGCGTAGGACGGATAAGGTACGAGCAGTACTTC.

This clonotype was seen at least ten times. J is TRBJ2-5 and V is TRBV24-1; D ambiguous. CDR1 is KGHDR and CDR2 is SFDVKD in the germline V gene. V was cut by 4 bases and J by 7 bases, with 6 bases left in between. CDR3 length equals 11 residues. For the CDR3, the DNA is TGTGCCACCAGTGACTCTAGGACCCAGTACTTC. This codes for CATSDSRTQYF.

This clonotype was counted many times. This chain joins TRBV20-1 and TRBJ2-3; 9 bases match TRBD1. The CDR3 sequence is 15 residues long. Germline CDR1 is DFQATT and CDR2 is SNEGSKA (reference sequence). V lost 0 bases and J lost 4; bases outside the gene matches: 5. Here the CDR3 reads CSARDRGQGPDTQYF. CDR3 sequence (DNA): TGCAGTGCTAGAGATCGGGGACAGGGACCAGATACGCAGTATTTT.

This clonotype was observed many times. The gene calls are TRBV9 and TRBJ2-3; maybe TRBD1 (6 bases). This CDR3 comprises 13 residues. Looked up from germline, CDR1 is SGDLS and CDR2 is YYNGEE. The V and J ends lost 5 bases and 6 bases respectively, with 13 bases between them. The CDR3 is CASSKGGWDTQYF. The CDR3 DNA reads as TGTGCCAGCAGTAAAGGGGGTTGGGATACGCAGTATTTT.

This clonotype was found many times. V and J are TRBV29-1 and TRBJ2-7, with 7 bases fitting TRBD1. The trim removed 1 base at V and 4 bases at J, leaving 13 bases unmatched. CDR1 and CDR2 from the germline V gene are SQVTM and ANQGSEA. The CDR3 contains 16 residues. DNA for the CDR3: TGCAGCGTTGAAGTTCGGGGTTCCAGGGGGAGATACGAGCAGTACTTC. This gives the protein CSVEVRGSRGRYEQYF.

The J gene is TRBJ1-4, the V gene TRBV6-1; D remains ambiguous. The germline V gene has CDR1 MNHNS and CDR2 SASEGT. Deletions cut 0 bases from V and 8 bases from J, with 13 bases between. The CDR3 has 15 amino acids. In nucleotides, the CDR3 is TGTGCCAGCAGTGAAGCGCGGGGAATGGGCGAAAAACTGTTTTTT. The encoded protein is CASSEARGMGEKLFF.

Ten or more counts support this clonotype. This sequence joins TRBV7-2 and TRBJ2-5; D remains unclear. V lost 5 bases and J lost 7, with 11 bases in between. Germline assignment: CDR1 SGHTA and CDR2 FQGNSA. This CDR3 has 12 amino acids. The CDR3: CASSPIFRTQYF. For the CDR3, the DNA is TGTGCCAGCAGCCCAATCTTCCGGACCCAGTACTTC.

The table lists this clonotype with many counts. This chain joins TRBV4-2 and TRBJ1-2; TRBD1 is a possible D gene (6 bases). Germline V lookup: CDR1 LGHNA, CDR2 YNFKEQ. V lost 3 bases, J lost 0 bases, and 14 bases lay in between. The CDR3 sequence is 16 residues long. The CDR3 DNA sequence: TGTGCCAGCAGCCACGGGGACGGGGGCGCTAACTATGGCTACACCTTC. As protein: CASSHGDGGANYGYTF.

A few counts support this clonotype. CDR3 bases: TGTGCCAGCAGCGGATGGGTGACTAGCGGGAGTATGGTAGGCTACGAGCAGTACTTC. It codes for CASSGWVTSGSMVGYEQYF. J is TRBJ2-7 and V is TRBV11-2; TRBD2 aligns across 12 bases. The CDR3 sequence is 19 residues long. V lost 5 bases and J lost 3; bases outside the gene matches: 17. CDR1 is SGHAT and CDR2 is FQNNGV in the germline V gene.

The rearrangement joins TRBV5-1 to TRBJ2-1; D gene unclear. The germline V and J ends were trimmed by 0 bases and 0 bases, with 7 bases remaining between them. Germline V gene sequence: CDR1 SGHRS, CDR2 YFSETQ. The CDR3 contains 15 residues. This CDR3 is CASSLDVSSYNEQFF. Here the CDR3 DNA reads TGCGCCAGCAGCTTGGACGTCAGCTCCTACAATGAGCAGTTCTTC.